The present T cell receptor (beta chain) was sequenced within a study of blood T cell repertoires in COVID-19 (dated by TCRdb to about 2020). Regarding the complete study: Samples from collaborators originated in the United States, Italy and Spain and spanned both the acute and convalescent phases of COVID-19. The prospective study material was composed of cDNA or gDNA derived from T cells, B-cell-depleted T cells, or PBMCs. Subjects who had been exposed to COVID-19, were actively infected with it, or had recovered from it provided the deeply sampled blood TCRbeta repertoires that made up the dataset. The repertoires were released in a freely available public database intended as a resource for research on the immune response to SARS-CoV-2. Samples came from the ongoing ImmuneRACE study (first 160 participants) plus 1,254 subjects from 6 global collaborators. Nearly every sample came with metadata listing a de-identified subject ID, COVID-19 status, age in years and sex. HLA class I and class II types, where available, came from metadata supplied by the sample provider rather than from assay-based typing.

TCRbeta CDR3 regions were amplified from genomic DNA using the immunoSEQ Assay, a bias-controlled multiplex PCR. As for the original processing: The number of nucleated cells in each sample was estimated by amplification of reference gene primers within the assay. Sequence reads were collapsed and filtered to measure the absolute abundance of every unique TCRbeta CDR3 rearrangement. For each sample, productive Simpson clonality was calculated by taking the square root of Simpson's diversity index across productive rearrangements. Sourced from immuneACCESS, this table was stored by TCRdb with only in-frame sequences that have V and J called. A share of the clones is absent; for the studies checked, an unresolved V gene accounts for under half, and the remainder has no known explanation. V and J calls and clone size follow that table, whereas D and trimming were derived from the DNA. Present in this sample are roughly 280,000 clones, over 80% of which were seen just once. Clones ranked in the top ten supply roughly 4% of the sample.

Counted from cysteine to phenylalanine, this CDR3 has 11 amino acids. Just the 33-base CDR3 DNA is kept, in frame starting at base 1. From a lookup of the germline V gene, CDR1 and CDR2 are SQVTM and ANQGSEA. The junction carries 14 bases between V and J, which are trimmed by 7 bases and 8 bases respectively. Participants in the prospective study were enrolled through a virtual design, were aged roughly 18 to 90 years, and lived in under 25 United States geographic areas. To assign participants to cohorts, the prospective study relied on clinical history that participants themselves reported in a screening survey and a study questionnaire. In the prospective study, whole blood, serum and a nasopharyngeal or oropharyngeal swab were collected from each participant by mobile phlebotomists. Prospective study participants could optionally give additional blood draws and questionnaires over an approximately 2-month period. Prospective study blood samples were shipped either frozen or at room temperature before DNA extraction.

With regard to this clone: It lacks a known antigen. No much larger clone exists at a distance of one base, and base qualities are not known.

Paper-wide results and their limitations: Clinical and demographic metadata were provided uncurated, with the amount varying by source and participant.

The TCR comes from a woman in her 30s with acute COVID-19. The chain employs TRBV29-1 and TRBJ1-1; TRBD1 is a possible D gene, resting on 6 matching bases. Sequenced: PBMCs or T cells enriched from blood (not recorded which). The bases read TGCAGCGGCACTCTTACAGGGGAAGCTTTCTTT. This encodes CSGTLTGEAFF.